The clone carrying this TCR beta chain was seen at least ten times. The germline gives CDR1 ENHRY, CDR2 SYGVKD. V lost 4 bases to trimming and J lost 3 bases, with 10 bases between them. CDR3 size: 15 residues. The data originate from a study of T cells in Graves' hyperthyroidism and ophthalmopathy. Overall study: Peripheral blood was acquired at first diagnosis, ahead of any therapy whatsoever.

What was amplified from RNA transcripts were TCR beta CDR3 regions. First-round RT-PCR with HTBI primers amplified the TCR CDR3 region. MiXCR, run by TCRdb on the multiplex PCR reads, gives a single entry per CDR3 protein. The sample includes about 840,000 distinct CDR3 sequences, around 39% seen only once; the top ten take approximately 10%. Fresh 10 ml peripheral blood yielded PBMCs. This clonotype originated in a man between 18 and 35 years old with Graves' hyperthyroidism. The chain carries TRBV10-3 and TRBJ2-6; D not resolved. Specimen: blood. The CDR3 protein is CAISGEWGGANVLTF. The CDR3 DNA follows: TGTGCCATCAGTGGAGAGTGGGGTGGGGCCAACGTCCTGACTTTC.